One sample yielded the 14 T cell receptor beta chains listed below, sequenced in a study of CD8+ T cells in alopecia areata. Extraction of RNA preceded its reverse transcription into cDNA, which served as the sequencing template. Sequencing used immunoSEQ multiplex PCR; TCRdb keeps in-frame clones, though not all of them. The sample carries some 170,000 clones, about 72% recorded once. Sequencing was performed on CD8+ T cells sorted from blood, taken at week 0. These receptors came from a human donor with alopecia areata.

The chain carries TRBV25-1 and TRBJ2-6; D is undetermined. This CDR3 has 17 residues. Trimming removed 2 bases from V and 4 bases from J, with 15 bases in between. Germline V gene lookup returns CDR1 MGHDK and CDR2 SYGVNS. This chain's CDR3 is CASSERSSDVGANVLTF. For the CDR3, the DNA is TGTGCCAGCAGTGAACGGTCTTCTGACGTAGGGGCCAACGTCCTGACTTTC.

The chain couples TRBV5-1 to TRBJ2-3; possibly TRBD1 or TRBD2 for D (5 bases each). CDR1 is SGHRS and CDR2 is YFSETQ in the germline V gene. The CDR3 spans 16 residues. V was pared by 4 bases and J by 1 base, with 16 bases between. For the CDR3, the DNA is TGCGCCAGCAGCGGGGGACGCCCAGACCGCACAGATACGCAGTATTTT. It specifies CASSGGRPDRTDTQYF.

This clone has a handful of counts. The chain is built from TRBV7-9 and TRBJ2-7, with D uncertain. Germline V gene lookup returns CDR1 SEHNR and CDR2 FQNEAQ (reference sequence). The CDR3 extends over 10 amino acids. Trimming shortened V by 5 bases and J by 6 bases, and 5 bases separated the two germline ends. DNA of the CDR3: TGTGCCAGCAGCCCCTTCGAGCAGTACTTC. Its protein product is CASSPFEQYF.

V is TRBV6-4 and J is TRBJ2-2; no reliable D call. Germline-derived CDR1 and CDR2 are MRHNA and SNTAGT. The V and J ends lost 5 bases and 2 bases respectively, with 3 bases between them. The CDR3 has 12 residues. CDR3: CASSRNTGELFF. CDR3 nucleotide sequence: TGTGCCAGCAGTCGAAACACCGGGGAGCTGTTTTTT.

In this sample, this clone turned up a few times. The V and J genes are TRBV15 and TRBJ2-2, with D possibly being TRBD1 or TRBD2 (6 bases each). The germline V gene has CDR1 LNHNV and CDR2 YYDKDF (reference sequence). The V and J ends lost 5 bases and 5 bases respectively, with 15 bases between them. This CDR3 has 15 residues. As DNA, the CDR3 is TGTGCCACCAGCTCAGTGGGGGGCTGGACCGGGGAGCTGTTTTTT. Amino acid sequence: CATSSVGGWTGELFF.

The rearrangement uses TRBV4-1 and TRBJ2-7; D gene ambiguous. CDR1 and CDR2 from the germline V gene are MGHRA and YSYEKL. The CDR3 length is 13 residues. V dropped 0 bases and J dropped 4 bases, with 7 bases sitting between them. CDR3 amino acids: CASSQDQRYEQYF. CDR3 nucleotides: TGCGCCAGCAGCCAAGATCAGAGATACGAGCAGTACTTC.

This chain links TRBV5-1 with TRBJ1-2; TRBD1 might be the D (6 bases). The CDR3 runs 16 residues. The ends were cut back, 6 bases at V and 4 bases at J, with 22 bases in the middle. From germline, CDR1 is SGHRS and CDR2 YFSETQ. The CDR3 DNA reads TGCGCCAGCAATGTTAATTGGGGACACGACGTCTATGGCTACACCTTC. Amino acids: CASNVNWGHDVYGYTF.

CDR3 protein: CSVAWGNRGGDTEAFF. The CDR3 DNA follows: TGCAGCGTTGCCTGGGGAAACCGGGGAGGGGACACTGAAGCTTTCTTT. The genes are TRBV29-1 and TRBJ1-1; a weak D match, TRBD1 (5 bases). The CDR3 is made up of 16 amino acids. Germline CDR1 is SQVTM and CDR2 is ANQGSEA. The V gene lost 4 bases and the J gene lost 3 bases, with 21 bases spanning the gap.

For this clone: In the same sample, other DNA sequences code for this CDR3. The gene calls are TRBV14 and TRBJ2-7, with D uncertain. Trimming shortened V by 1 base and J by 2 bases, and 3 bases separated the two germline ends. Germline V gives CDR1 SGHDN, CDR2 FVKESK. The CDR3 loop spans 12 amino acids. The CDR3 region is CASSQVPYEQYF. The DNA for the CDR3 is TGTGCCAGCAGCCAAGTCCCCTACGAGCAGTACTTC.

The rearrangement links TRBV13 to TRBJ2-7; either TRBD1 or TRBD2 may fit D (5 bases each). This CDR3 contains 14 residues. Trimming took 6 bases from V and 0 from J, leaving 12 bases between them. Germline values: CDR1 PRHDT, CDR2 FYEKMQ (reference sequence). This CDR3 reads CASRRATGSYEQYF. Here the CDR3 DNA reads TGTGCCAGCAGGAGGGCCACAGGCTCCTACGAGCAGTACTTC.

This clone was found a few times. The genes are TRBV7-2 and TRBJ2-7; 7 positions match TRBD2. The CDR3 runs to 14 residues. With V trimmed by 1 base and J by 2 bases, 2 bases remained unmatched. Germline lookup yields CDR1 SGHTA and CDR2 FQGNSA. Written as DNA, the CDR3 is TGTGCCAGCAGCTTAGGCCGGGGGGCCTACGAGCAGTACTTC. Protein sequence: CASSLGRGAYEQYF.

This chain links TRBV14 with TRBJ2-1; D is possibly TRBD2 (6 bases). From germline, CDR1 is SGHDN and CDR2 FVKESK. There are 19 residues in the CDR3. V gave up 4 bases and J gave up 0 bases, with 22 bases separating them. The CDR3 loop is CASSLLHSSGPSSYNEQFF. The CDR3 DNA sequence: TGTGCCAGCAGCCTCTTACACTCCAGCGGGCCGAGCTCCTACAATGAGCAGTTCTTC.

This clone occurred once. V usage is TRBV4-2 and J usage is TRBJ2-7; D may be TRBD1 (6 bases). CDR3 size: 14 residues. Germline CDR1 LGHNA, CDR2 YNFKEQ. V lost 1 base, J lost 1 base, and 8 bases lay in between. CDR3 DNA sequence: TGTGCCAGCAGCCAAGTCGGGACATCCTACGAGCAGTACTTC. Translated: CASSQVGTSYEQYF.

The table lists this clone with a count of one. The rearrangement uses TRBV19 and TRBJ1-2, with 8 positions matching TRBD1. The junction had 8 bases not matched to a gene; V was cut back by 5 bases and J by 9 bases. The CDR3 is 13 residues long. The germline V gene has CDR1 LNHDA and CDR2 SQIVND (reference sequence). The CDR3, as DNA: TGTGCCAGTAGTCCCACGACAGGGGAACGCTACACCTTC. Translation gives CASSPTTGERYTF.